The text below deals with one T cell receptor beta chain. The source of the sample is a study of siplizumab effects on memory and regulatory T cells. V lost 6 bases and J lost 4, with 13 bases in between. CDR3 length equals 14 residues. Germline V gene sequence: CDR1 MNHEY, CDR2 SVGAGI. Assayed TCR templates numbered 80,000 to 100,000 for each sample. Method: immunoSEQ multiplex PCR; TCRdb's copy keeps in-frame clones and lacks some. Found here are about 100,000 clones, more than 85% of them singletons; the top ten hold 0.14% to 0.15%. The genes are TRBV6-5 and TRBJ1-5; the D gene is possibly TRBD1 (5 bases). The origin of this receptor is a human donor in good health. Sequences were obtained from CD4+ T cells sorted from blood. The CDR3 loop is CASSKGSTNQPQHF. The CDR3 bases are TGTGCCAGCAGCAAGGGGTCGACGAATCAGCCCCAGCATTTT.